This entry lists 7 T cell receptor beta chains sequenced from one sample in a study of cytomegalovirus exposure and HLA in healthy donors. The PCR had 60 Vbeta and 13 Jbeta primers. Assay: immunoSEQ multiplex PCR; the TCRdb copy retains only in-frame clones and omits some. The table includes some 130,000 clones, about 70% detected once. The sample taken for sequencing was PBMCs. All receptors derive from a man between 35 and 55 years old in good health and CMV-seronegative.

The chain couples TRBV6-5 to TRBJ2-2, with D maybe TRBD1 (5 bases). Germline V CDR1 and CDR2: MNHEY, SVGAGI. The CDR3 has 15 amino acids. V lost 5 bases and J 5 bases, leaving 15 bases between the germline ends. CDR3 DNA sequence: TGTGCCAGCAGTCCTGAAGGGGCTGATACCGGGGAGCTGTTTTTT. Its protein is CASSPEGADTGELFF.

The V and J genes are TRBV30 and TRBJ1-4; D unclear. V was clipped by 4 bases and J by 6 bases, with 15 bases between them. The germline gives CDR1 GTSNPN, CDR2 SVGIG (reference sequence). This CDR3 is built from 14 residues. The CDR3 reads CAWTTGFGDEKLFF. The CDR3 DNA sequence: TGTGCCTGGACGACGGGGTTCGGGGATGAAAAACTGTTTTTT.

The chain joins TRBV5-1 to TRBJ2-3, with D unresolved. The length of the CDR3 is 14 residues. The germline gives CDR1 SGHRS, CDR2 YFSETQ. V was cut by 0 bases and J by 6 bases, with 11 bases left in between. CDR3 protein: CASSLGLRPDTQYF. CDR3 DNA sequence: TGCGCCAGCAGCTTGGGACTCCGGCCGGATACGCAGTATTTT.

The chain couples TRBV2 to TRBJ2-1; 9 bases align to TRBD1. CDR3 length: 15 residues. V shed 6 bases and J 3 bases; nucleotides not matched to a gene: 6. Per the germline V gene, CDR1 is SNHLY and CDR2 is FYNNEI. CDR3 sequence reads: CASRFGQGFYNEQFF. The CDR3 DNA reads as TGTGCCAGCAGATTCGGACAGGGGTTCTACAATGAGCAGTTCTTC.

This CDR3 is CASSLSGLSLVPEAFF. Written as DNA, the CDR3 is TGTGCCAGCAGTTTATCGGGACTCTCTTTGGTCCCTGAAGCTTTCTTT. The rearrangement joins TRBV27 to TRBJ1-1; possibly TRBD1 for D (5 bases). The V end was cut by 0 bases, the J end by 6 bases, with 17 bases between. CDR3 length: 16 residues. Germline V gives CDR1 MNHEY, CDR2 SMNVEV (reference sequence).

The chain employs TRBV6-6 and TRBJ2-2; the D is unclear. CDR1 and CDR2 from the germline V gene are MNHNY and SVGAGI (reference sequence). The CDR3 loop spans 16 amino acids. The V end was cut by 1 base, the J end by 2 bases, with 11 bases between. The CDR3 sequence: CASSYFATLNTGELFF. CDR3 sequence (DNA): TGTGCCAGCAGTTACTTCGCTACGCTAAACACCGGGGAGCTGTTTTTT.

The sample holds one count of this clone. The CDR3 region is CASSPRTGDTGELFF. As DNA, the CDR3 is TGTGCCAGCAGCCCTAGGACAGGGGACACCGGGGAGCTGTTTTTT. The gene calls are TRBV7-2 and TRBJ2-2; 9 positions match TRBD1. The CDR3 is 15 amino acids. Germline CDR1 reads SGHTA; CDR2 reads FQGNSA. V was pared by 5 bases and J by 3 bases, with 4 bases of the junction left unmatched.